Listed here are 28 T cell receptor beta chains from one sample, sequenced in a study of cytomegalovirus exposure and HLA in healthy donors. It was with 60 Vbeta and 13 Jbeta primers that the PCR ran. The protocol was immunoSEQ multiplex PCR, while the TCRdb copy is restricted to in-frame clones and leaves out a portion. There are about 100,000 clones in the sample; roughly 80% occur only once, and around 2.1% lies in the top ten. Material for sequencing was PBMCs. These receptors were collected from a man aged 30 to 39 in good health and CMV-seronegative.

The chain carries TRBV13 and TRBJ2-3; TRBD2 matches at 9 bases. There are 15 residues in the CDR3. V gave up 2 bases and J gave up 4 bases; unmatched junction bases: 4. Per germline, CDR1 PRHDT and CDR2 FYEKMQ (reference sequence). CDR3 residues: CASSLSGGSADTQYF. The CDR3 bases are TGTGCCAGCAGCTTAAGCGGGGGGAGCGCAGATACGCAGTATTTT.

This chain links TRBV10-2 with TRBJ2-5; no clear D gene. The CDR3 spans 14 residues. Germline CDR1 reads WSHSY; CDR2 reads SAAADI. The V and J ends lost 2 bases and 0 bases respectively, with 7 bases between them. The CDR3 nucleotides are TGCGCCAGCAGTGAGAGAAGCTACCAAGAGACCCAGTACTTC. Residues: CASSERSYQETQYF.

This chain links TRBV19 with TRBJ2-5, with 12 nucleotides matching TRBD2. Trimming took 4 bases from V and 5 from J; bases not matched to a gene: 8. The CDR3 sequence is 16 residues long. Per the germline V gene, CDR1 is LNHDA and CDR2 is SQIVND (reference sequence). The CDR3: CASSKVLAGGRETQYF. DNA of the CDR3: TGTGCCAGTAGTAAGGTCCTAGCGGGGGGGCGGGAGACCCAGTACTTC. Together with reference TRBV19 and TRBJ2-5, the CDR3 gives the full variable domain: DGGITQSPKYLFRKEGQNVTLSCEQNLNHDAMYWYRQDPGQGLRLIYYSQIVNDFQKGDIAEGYSVSREKKESFPLTVTSAQKNPTAFYLCASSKVLAGGRETQYFGPGTRLLVL.

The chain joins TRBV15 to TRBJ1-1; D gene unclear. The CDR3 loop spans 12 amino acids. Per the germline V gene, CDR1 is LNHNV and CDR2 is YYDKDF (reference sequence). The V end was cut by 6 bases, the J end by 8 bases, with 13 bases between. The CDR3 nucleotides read TGTGCCACCAGTATGGGCCCCCGGGAAGCTTTCTTT. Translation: CATSMGPREAFF.

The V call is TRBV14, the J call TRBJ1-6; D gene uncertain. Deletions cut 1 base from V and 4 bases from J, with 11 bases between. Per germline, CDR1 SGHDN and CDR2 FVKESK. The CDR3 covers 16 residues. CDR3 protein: CASSQGQIVYNSPLHF. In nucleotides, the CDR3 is TGTGCCAGCAGCCAAGGGCAGATCGTATATAATTCACCCCTCCACTTT.

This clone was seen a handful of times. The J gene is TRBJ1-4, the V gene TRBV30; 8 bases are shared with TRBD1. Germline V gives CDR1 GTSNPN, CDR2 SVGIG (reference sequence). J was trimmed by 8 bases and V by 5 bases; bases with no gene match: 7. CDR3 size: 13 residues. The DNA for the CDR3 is TGTGCCTGGTCGGGACAGGTAGGAGAAAAACTGTTTTTT. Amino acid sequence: CAWSGQVGEKLFF.

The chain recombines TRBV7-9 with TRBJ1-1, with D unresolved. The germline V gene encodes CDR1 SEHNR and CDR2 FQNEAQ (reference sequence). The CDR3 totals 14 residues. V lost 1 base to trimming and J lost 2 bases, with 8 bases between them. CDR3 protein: CASSLGQTNTEAFF. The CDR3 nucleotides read TGTGCCAGCAGCTTAGGGCAGACTAACACTGAAGCTTTCTTT.

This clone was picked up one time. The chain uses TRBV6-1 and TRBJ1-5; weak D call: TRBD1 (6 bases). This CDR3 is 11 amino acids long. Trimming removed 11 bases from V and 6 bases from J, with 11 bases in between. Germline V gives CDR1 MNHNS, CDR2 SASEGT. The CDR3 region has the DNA TGTGCCCCGAGGGGGATTCAGCCCCAGCATTTT. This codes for CAPRGIQPQHF.

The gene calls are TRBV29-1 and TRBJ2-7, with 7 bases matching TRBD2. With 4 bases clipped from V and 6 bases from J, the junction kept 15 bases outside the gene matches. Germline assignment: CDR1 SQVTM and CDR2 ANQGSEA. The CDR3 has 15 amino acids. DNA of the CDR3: TGCAGCGTTGGGGGACTAAGCGGGCCAGCTGTCGAGCAGTACTTC. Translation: CSVGGLSGPAVEQYF.

The CDR3 nucleotides are TGTGCCAGCAGACCAGAGGACAGGGGCTACGAGCAGTACTTC. Translating gives CASRPEDRGYEQYF. The V gene is TRBV28, the J gene TRBJ2-5; TRBD1 matches at 9 bases. The DNA end is a closer match to TRBJ2-7, so the J assignment may be wrong. From germline, CDR1 is MDHEN and CDR2 SYDVKM. The CDR3 loop spans 14 amino acids.

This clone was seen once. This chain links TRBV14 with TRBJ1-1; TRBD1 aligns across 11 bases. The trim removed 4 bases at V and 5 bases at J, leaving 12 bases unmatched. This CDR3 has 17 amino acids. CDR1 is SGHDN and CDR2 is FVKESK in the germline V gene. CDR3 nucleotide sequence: TGTGCCAGCAGCCCTACCGGGACAGGGGGAATATGGACTGAAGCTTTCTTT. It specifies CASSPTGTGGIWTEAFF.

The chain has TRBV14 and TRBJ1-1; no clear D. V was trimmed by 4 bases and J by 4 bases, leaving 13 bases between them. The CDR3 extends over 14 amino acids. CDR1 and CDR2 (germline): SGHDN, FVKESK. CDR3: CASSRQTSSTEAFF. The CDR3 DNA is TGTGCCAGCAGCCGCCAGACTAGCAGCACTGAAGCTTTCTTT.

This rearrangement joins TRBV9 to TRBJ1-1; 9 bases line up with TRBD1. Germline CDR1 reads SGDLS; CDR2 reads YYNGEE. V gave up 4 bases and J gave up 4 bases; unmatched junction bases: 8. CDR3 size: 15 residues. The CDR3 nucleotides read TGTGCCAGCAGCCCTGAGGGACAGGGAAGCACTGAAGCTTTCTTT. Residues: CASSPEGQGSTEAFF.

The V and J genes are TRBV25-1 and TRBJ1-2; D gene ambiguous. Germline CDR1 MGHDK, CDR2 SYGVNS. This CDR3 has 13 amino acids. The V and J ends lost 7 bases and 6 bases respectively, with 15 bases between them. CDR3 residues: CASTLGGFNGYTF. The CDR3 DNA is TGTGCCAGCACCTTGGGAGGGTTCAATGGCTACACCTTC.

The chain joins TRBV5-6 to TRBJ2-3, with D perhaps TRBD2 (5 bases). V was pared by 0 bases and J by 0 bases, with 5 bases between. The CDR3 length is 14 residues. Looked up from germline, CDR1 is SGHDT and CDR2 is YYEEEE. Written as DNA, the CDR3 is TGTGCCAGCAGCTTGGGAGGGAGCACAGATACGCAGTATTTT. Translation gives CASSLGGSTDTQYF.

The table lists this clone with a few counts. The CDR3 bases are TGTGCCAGCAGTCACACACAGGGGCTAGGGGGCTACACCTTC. Its protein is CASSHTQGLGGYTF. The rearrangement joins TRBV2 to TRBJ1-2; 7 positions agree with TRBD1. The CDR3 is 14 amino acids. CDR1 SNHLY and CDR2 FYNNEI come from the germline V gene. V lost 5 bases, J lost 8 bases, and 11 bases stayed unmatched. The full variable domain, its missing parts supplied by reference TRBV2 and TRBJ1-2, is EPEVTQTPSHQVTQMGQEVILRCVPISNHLYFYWYRQILGQKVEFLVSFYNNEISEKSEIFDDQFSVERPDGSNFTLKIRSTKLEDSAMYFCASSHTQGLGGYTFGSGTRLTVV.

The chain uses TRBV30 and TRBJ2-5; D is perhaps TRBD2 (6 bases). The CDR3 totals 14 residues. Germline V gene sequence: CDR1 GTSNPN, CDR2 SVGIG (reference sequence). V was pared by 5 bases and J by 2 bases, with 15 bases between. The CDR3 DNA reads TGTGCCTGGGTTGGAGGGGATAGGCAAGAGACCCAGTACTTC. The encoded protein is CAWVGGDRQETQYF.

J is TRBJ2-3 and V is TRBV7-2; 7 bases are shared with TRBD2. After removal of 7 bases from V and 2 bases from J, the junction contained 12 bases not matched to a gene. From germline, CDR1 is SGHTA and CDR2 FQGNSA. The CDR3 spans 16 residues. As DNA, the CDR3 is TGTGCCAGCACCTCCCGGGAGGTTTGGGTCACAGATACGCAGTATTTT. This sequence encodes CASTSREVWVTDTQYF.

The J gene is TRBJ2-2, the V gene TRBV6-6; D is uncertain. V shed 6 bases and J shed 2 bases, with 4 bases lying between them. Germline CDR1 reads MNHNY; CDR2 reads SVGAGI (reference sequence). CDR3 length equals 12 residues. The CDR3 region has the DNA TGTGCCAGCAGCCTTAACACCGGGGAGCTGTTTTTT. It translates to CASSLNTGELFF.

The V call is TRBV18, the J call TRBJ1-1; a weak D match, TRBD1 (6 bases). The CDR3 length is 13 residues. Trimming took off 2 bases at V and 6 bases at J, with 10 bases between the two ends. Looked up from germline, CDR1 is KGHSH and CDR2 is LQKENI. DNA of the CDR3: TGTGCCAGCTCACCAAACAGGGACCCTGAAGCTTTCTTT. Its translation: CASSPNRDPEAFF.

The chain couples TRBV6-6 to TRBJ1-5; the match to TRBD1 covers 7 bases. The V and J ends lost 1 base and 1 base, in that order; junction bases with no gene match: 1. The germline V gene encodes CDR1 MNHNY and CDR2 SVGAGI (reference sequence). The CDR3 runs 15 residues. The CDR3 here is CASSYLDRSNQPQHF. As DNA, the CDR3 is TGTGCCAGCAGTTACTTGGACAGGAGCAATCAGCCCCAGCATTTT.

For the CDR3, the DNA is TGTGCCAGCAGTCCTACTACAGATACGCAGTATTTT. Its protein is CASSPTTDTQYF. This chain joins TRBV11-2 and TRBJ2-3, with no clear D. Germline V lookup: CDR1 SGHAT, CDR2 FQNNGV. The CDR3 is 12 residues long. V was clipped by 6 bases and J by 3 bases, with 7 bases between them. Variable domain in full (rest from reference TRBV11-2 and TRBJ2-3): EAGVAQSPRYKIIEKRQSVAFWCNPISGHATLYWYQQILGQGPKLLIQFQNNGVVDDSQLPKDRFSAERLKGVDSTLKIQPAKLEDSAVYLCASSPTTDTQYFGPGTRLTVL.

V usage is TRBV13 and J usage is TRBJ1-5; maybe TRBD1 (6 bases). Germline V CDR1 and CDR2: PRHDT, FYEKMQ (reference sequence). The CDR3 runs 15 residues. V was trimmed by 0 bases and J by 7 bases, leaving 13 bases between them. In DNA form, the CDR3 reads TGTGCCAGCAGCTTAGGCCAGGGGTTGCGACAGCCCCAGCATTTT. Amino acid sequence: CASSLGQGLRQPQHF.

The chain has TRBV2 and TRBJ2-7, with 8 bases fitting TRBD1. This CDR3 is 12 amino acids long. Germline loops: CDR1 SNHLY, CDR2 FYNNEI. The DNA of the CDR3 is TGTGCAGAAGGGACAGGAACCTACGAGCAGTACTTC. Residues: CAEGTGTYEQYF.

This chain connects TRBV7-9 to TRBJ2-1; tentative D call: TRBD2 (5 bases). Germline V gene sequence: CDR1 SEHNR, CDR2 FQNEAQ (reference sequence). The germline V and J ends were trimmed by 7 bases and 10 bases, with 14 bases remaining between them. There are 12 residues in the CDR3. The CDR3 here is CASKEAVGEQFF. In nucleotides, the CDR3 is TGTGCCAGCAAAGAAGCGGTCGGGGAGCAGTTCTTC.

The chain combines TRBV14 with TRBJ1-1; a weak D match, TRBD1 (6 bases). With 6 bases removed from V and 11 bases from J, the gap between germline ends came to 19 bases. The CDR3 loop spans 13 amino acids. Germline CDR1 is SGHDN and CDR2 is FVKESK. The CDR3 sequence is CASSPDGTRGAFF. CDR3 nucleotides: TGTGCCAGCAGTCCCGACGGTACTAGGGGGGCTTTCTTT.

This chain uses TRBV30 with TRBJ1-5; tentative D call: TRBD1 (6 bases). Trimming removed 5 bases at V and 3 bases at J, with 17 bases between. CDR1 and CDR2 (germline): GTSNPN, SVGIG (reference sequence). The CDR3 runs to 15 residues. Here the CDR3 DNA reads TGTGCCTGGGCCACCCCCGGACAGTTCAATCAGCCCCAGCATTTT. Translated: CAWATPGQFNQPQHF.

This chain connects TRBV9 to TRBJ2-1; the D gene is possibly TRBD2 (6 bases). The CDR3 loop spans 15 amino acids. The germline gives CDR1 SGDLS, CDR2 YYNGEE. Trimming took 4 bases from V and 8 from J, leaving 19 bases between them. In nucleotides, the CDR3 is TGTGCCAGCAGCCTCCAGCCAGGGCTAGCGCATGAGCAGTTCTTC. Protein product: CASSLQPGLAHEQFF.